The text below deals with one T cell receptor (beta chain). Here immunoSEQ multiplex PCR was the method, and the copy in TCRdb shows in-frame clones only, minus some. The sample includes 110,000 or so clones, roughly nine tenths seen only once; the top ten take around 30%. This sample is part of a study of blood T cell repertoires in COVID-19. Whole-study context: Samples of COVID-19 (acute and convalescent) were obtained from the United States, Italy and Spain.

The sequence was collected from a man between 70 and 80 years old with active or convalescent COVID-19. The sample taken for sequencing was peripheral blood.

CDR3 protein: CASSLSGTEAFF. The CDR3 DNA sequence: TGCGCCAGCAGCTTGTCGGGCACTGAAGCTTTCTTT. The chain links TRBV5-1 to TRBJ1-1; D remains ambiguous. Per the germline V gene, CDR1 is SGHRS and CDR2 is YFSETQ. V gave up 1 base and J gave up 4 bases, with 5 bases separating them. This CDR3 region has 12 residues.